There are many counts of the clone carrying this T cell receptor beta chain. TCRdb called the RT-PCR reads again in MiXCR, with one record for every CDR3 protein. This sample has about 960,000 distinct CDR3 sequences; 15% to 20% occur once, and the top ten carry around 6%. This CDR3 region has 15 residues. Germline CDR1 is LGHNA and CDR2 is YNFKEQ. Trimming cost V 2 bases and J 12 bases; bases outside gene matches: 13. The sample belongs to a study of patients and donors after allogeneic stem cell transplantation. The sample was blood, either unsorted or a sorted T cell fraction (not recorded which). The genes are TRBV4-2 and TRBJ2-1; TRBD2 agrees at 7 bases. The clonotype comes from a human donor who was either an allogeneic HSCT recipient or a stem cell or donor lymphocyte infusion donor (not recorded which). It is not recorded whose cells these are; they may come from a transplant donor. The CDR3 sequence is CASSQSSGELIGQFF. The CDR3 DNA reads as TGTGCCAGCAGCCAATCGAGCGGGGAGCTTATAGGGCAGTTCTTC.